These 31 T cell receptor beta chains were all obtained from the same sample, sequenced in a study of CD8+CD57+ T cells in acquired aplastic anemia. Using genomic DNA as the template, TCR beta VDJ and CDR3 profiling was carried out. Each CDR3 protein gets one entry after TCRdb re-called the reads with MiXCR. The data show approximately 200,000 distinct CDR3 sequences, with around 60% seen just once and around 32% held by the top ten. Source material: sorted CD4+, CD8+, or CD8+CD57+ T cells (not recorded which) from PBMCs. These receptors all stem from a human donor in good health.

Details on this clonotype: This CDR3 fails to terminate in the conserved phenylalanine or tryptophan, so it likely reflects a read error. No DNA is shown, since the ends of the CDR3 on it are uncertain; the CDR3 is the one TCRdb lists. The chain links TRBV9 to TRBJ1-6. The V gene's germline CDR1 is SGDLS and CDR2 YYNGEE. 13 amino acids form the CDR3, both terminal residues included. CDR3 sequence reads: CASSVGGNSPLRS.

The chain is built from TRBV20-1 and TRBJ1-2; 10 bases align to TRBD1. This CDR3 is built from 15 residues. V dropped 4 bases and J dropped 2; count of bases not matched to a gene: 7. CDR1 is DFQATT, CDR2 SNEGSKA, per germline (reference sequence). The CDR3 nucleotides are TGCAGTGCTATGAACCGGGACAGGGGAAACTATGGCTACACCTTC. It translates to CSAMNRDRGNYGYTF.

In its sample, this clonotype was seen many times. The CDR3 DNA reads TGCAGTGCCTTCATCATGCGGGGCCCCAATGAGCAGTTCTTC. Translating gives CSAFIMRGPNEQFF. The rearrangement links TRBV20-1 to TRBJ2-1; possible D gene TRBD2, 6 bases. CDR3 size: 14 residues. In germline, CDR1 is DFQATT, CDR2 SNEGSKA (reference sequence). Trimming took 6 bases from V and 6 from J, leaving 18 bases between them.

This chain joins TRBV9 and TRBJ2-7; 11 bases map to TRBD2. Per germline, CDR1 SGDLS and CDR2 YYNGEE. The trim removed 4 bases at V and 5 bases at J, leaving 8 bases unmatched. CDR3 length: 15 residues. CDR3 coding DNA: TGTGCCAGCAGCCCAATAGCGGGAGGGCGCGACGAGCAGTACTTC. This encodes CASSPIAGGRDEQYF.

The chain recombines TRBV5-1 with TRBJ1-1, with 7 bases fitting TRBD1. The CDR3 spans 14 residues. From germline, CDR1 is SGHRS and CDR2 YFSETQ. V lost 4 bases and J lost 3; bases outside the gene matches: 6. For the CDR3, the DNA is TGCGCCAGCAGCCCGACAGGGAGGGACACTGAAGCTTTCTTT. Residues: CASSPTGRDTEAFF. The variable domain in full, with the rest retrieved from reference TRBV5-1 and TRBJ1-1, is KAGVTQTPRYLIKTRGQQVTLSCSPISGHRSVSWYQQTPGQGLQFLFEYFSETQRNKGNFPGRFSGRQFSNSRSEMNVSTLELGDSALYLCASSPTGRDTEAFFGQGTRLTVV.

The V and J genes are TRBV29-1 and TRBJ2-3, with TRBD2 matching over 8 bases. The CDR3 spans 16 residues. From germline, CDR1 is SQVTM and CDR2 ANQGSEA. V was clipped by 4 bases and J by 5 bases; unmatched bases: 14. The CDR3 DNA follows: TGCAGCGTTGCCCCTCTAATAGCGGGGAAAGGAGATACGCAGTATTTT. Amino acids: CSVAPLIAGKGDTQYF.

The rearrangement uses TRBV12-3 or TRBV12-4 and TRBJ2-2; 7 nucleotides line up with TRBD1. The length of the CDR3 is 15 residues. V lost 6 bases, J lost 4 bases, and 8 bases stayed unmatched. CDR3 in amino acids: CASSHPGTVTGELFF. The CDR3 DNA reads TGTGCCAGCAGCCACCCTGGGACAGTCACCGGGGAGCTGTTTTTT.

This chain joins TRBV20-1 and TRBJ2-3, with D perhaps TRBD2 (5 bases). Trimming removed 6 bases at V and 3 bases at J, with 19 bases between. Germline V gives CDR1 DFQATT, CDR2 SNEGSKA (reference sequence). This CDR3 contains 15 residues. The DNA of the CDR3 is TGCAGTGCCCCCCCGGAGAGGGTTGGGACAGATACGCAGTATTTT. The encoded protein is CSAPPERVGTDTQYF.

With regard to this clonotype: The CDR3 end shows no conserved phenylalanine or tryptophan, and so a read error is likely. The DNA is omitted, as the CDR3 cannot be located on it reliably, and the CDR3 follows TCRdb's listing. The rearrangement joins TRBV20-1 to TRBJ2-1; the tabulated D call, TRBD2, remains unverified against the DNA. Per the germline V gene, CDR1 is DFQATT and CDR2 is SNEGSKA (reference sequence). Both ends counted, the CDR3 spans 12 residues. This chain's CDR3 is CSALSLAGAQII.

This clonotype was seen repeatedly, ten times or more. The chain links TRBV9 to TRBJ2-3; either TRBD1 or TRBD2 may supply D (6 bases each). CDR3 length: 15 amino acids. Germline CDR1 is SGDLS and CDR2 is YYNGEE. Trimming removed 0 bases at V and 5 bases at J, with 13 bases between. The CDR3 protein is CASSVGGGYGDTQYF. The CDR3 coding sequence is TGTGCCAGCAGCGTAGGAGGGGGGTATGGAGATACGCAGTATTTT.

CDR3 DNA sequence: TGTGCCAGCAGCGAGGGACTAGCGGTAACCTACGAGCAGTACTTC. The encoded protein is CASSEGLAVTYEQYF. V usage is TRBV5-6 and J usage is TRBJ2-7; 11 nucleotides match TRBD2. Germline values: CDR1 SGHDT, CDR2 YYEEEE. With V trimmed by 4 bases and J by 2 bases, 5 bases remained unmatched. The CDR3 contains 15 residues.

The rearrangement joins TRBV7-9 to TRBJ2-1, with D perhaps matching TRBD1 (6 bases). Trimming cost V 4 bases and J 7 bases, with 14 bases left between them. Germline CDR1 and CDR2: SEHNR and FQNEAQ (reference sequence). CDR3 length: 14 residues. CDR3 bases: TGTGCCAGCAGCTACCTAGCAGGGGCTAATGAGCAGTTCTTC. Protein: CASSYLAGANEQFF.

V usage is TRBV20-1 and J usage is TRBJ2-2, with D possibly TRBD1 on 5 matching bases. Trimming pared 6 bases from V and 4 bases from J, leaving 18 bases between. This CDR3 is built from 15 residues. From germline, CDR1 is DFQATT and CDR2 SNEGSKA (reference sequence). The CDR3 sequence: CSARQGETGTGELFF. For the CDR3, the DNA is TGCAGTGCCCGCCAGGGCGAGACGGGCACCGGGGAGCTGTTTTTT.

The chain joins TRBV15 to TRBJ1-1; D not resolved. V was clipped by 0 bases and J by 10 bases, with 9 bases between them. Germline CDR1 reads LNHNV; CDR2 reads YYDKDF (reference sequence). The CDR3 contains 12 residues. Here the CDR3 reads CATSRDVASAFF. The DNA of the CDR3 is TGTGCCACCAGCAGAGATGTGGCGTCAGCTTTCTTT.

This clonotype was seen many times. The J gene is TRBJ2-3, the V gene TRBV9, with 11 bases aligning to TRBD2. V gave up 0 bases and J gave up 6 bases; unmatched junction bases: 6. The CDR3 consists of 16 residues. Germline V lookup: CDR1 SGDLS, CDR2 YYNGEE. DNA of the CDR3: TGTGCCAGCAGCGTAGGGGGTAGCGGGGGGGCGGATACGCAGTATTTT. Residues: CASSVGGSGGADTQYF.

About this clonotype itself: The junction departs from the called germline gene at one end, perhaps through a read error. The rearrangement uses TRBV20-1 and TRBJ2-1, with TRBD2 matching 7 bases. The CDR3 length is 14 residues. Germline V gives CDR1 DFQATT, CDR2 SNEGSKA (reference sequence). The CDR3 region is CSAQRGSSYNEQFF. The CDR3 nucleotides are TGCAGTGCCCAGCGGGGAAGCTCCTATAATGAGCAGTTCTTC.

As to this clonotype: The CDR3 end shows no conserved phenylalanine or tryptophan, and so a read error is likely. The V and J genes are TRBV29-1 and TRBJ2-2; no clear D gene. Trimming left V 2 bases short and J 2 bases short, with 6 bases between. The CDR3 length is 13 residues. Germline V lookup: CDR1 SQVTM, CDR2 ANQGSEA. CDR3 nucleotide sequence: TGCAGCGTTGAATGGACCAACACCGGGGAGCTGTTTCTT. It codes for CSVEWTNTGELFL.

The rearrangement joins TRBV2 to TRBJ1-4; a weak D match, TRBD1 (6 bases). The germline CDR1 and CDR2 sequences are SNHLY and FYNNEI. V was cut by 8 bases and J by 15 bases, with 22 bases left in between. The CDR3 is 13 amino acids. The CDR3 region is CASGGRTTGRVFF. The CDR3 coding sequence is TGTGCCAGCGGAGGTCGAACAACAGGGCGGGTGTTTTTT.

The chain joins TRBV7-7 to TRBJ2-1, with D tentatively TRBD2 (6 bases). Germline V gives CDR1 SSHAT, CDR2 FNYEAQ (reference sequence). The CDR3 totals 13 residues. Trimming removed 5 bases from V and 6 bases from J, with 11 bases in between. This chain's CDR3 is CASSAGTFNEQFF. The CDR3 DNA sequence: TGTGCCAGCAGCGCGGGGACTTTCAATGAGCAGTTCTTC.

The genes are TRBV7-8 and TRBJ2-1; TRBD2 is a possible D gene (7 bases). Germline V gene data show CDR1 as SGHVS and CDR2 as FQNEAQ. Trimming shortened V by 5 bases and J by 6 bases, and 20 bases separated the two germline ends. The CDR3 has 16 amino acids. The CDR3 DNA follows: TGTGCCAGCAGCCCAGAGGGGGGGGCAGCTGGCAATGAGCAGTTCTTC. Protein: CASSPEGGAAGNEQFF.

The rearrangement joins TRBV7-9 to TRBJ1-2, with D hard to call. V was clipped by 6 bases and J by 7 bases, with 9 bases between them. In germline, CDR1 is SEHNR, CDR2 FQNEAQ (reference sequence). The CDR3 contains 11 residues. The CDR3 DNA follows: TGTGCCAGCAGTGGCCTCTGTGGCTACACCTTC. Residues: CASSGLCGYTF. Full variable domain (remainder filled in from reference TRBV7-9 and TRBJ1-2): DTGVSQNPRHKITKRGQNVTFRCDPISEHNRLYWYRQTLGQGPEFLTYFQNEAQLEKSRLLSDRFSAERPKGSFSTLEIQRTEQGDSAMYLCASSGLCGYTFGSGTRLTVV.

The CDR3 loop is CASRGQPADTQYF. DNA of the CDR3: TGTGCCAGTAGGGGACAACCCGCGGATACGCAGTATTTT. The rearrangement links TRBV19 to TRBJ2-3; D possibly corresponds to TRBD1 (6 bases). Germline CDR1 is LNHDA and CDR2 is SQIVND (reference sequence). Trimming pared 6 bases from V and 6 bases from J, leaving 13 bases between. This CDR3 is built from 13 residues.

This clonotype was counted ten times or more. The rearrangement uses TRBV24-1 and TRBJ2-1; 13 bases fit TRBD2. This CDR3 is built from 17 residues. CDR1 is KGHDR and CDR2 is SFDVKD in the germline V gene. With 4 bases clipped from V and 6 bases from J, the junction kept 8 bases outside the gene matches. Written as DNA, the CDR3 is TGTGCCACCAGTGACTCGGGACTAGCGGGGAAGTCCAATGAGCAGTTCTTC. It translates to CATSDSGLAGKSNEQFF.

This clonotype was observed a few times. The CDR3 reads CAISEGLGQNTEAFF. The CDR3 nucleotides are TGTGCCATCAGTGAGGGGCTTGGACAGAACACTGAAGCTTTCTTT. The chain carries TRBV10-3 and TRBJ1-1; D might be TRBD1 (5 bases). V lost 2 bases and J lost 1, with 11 bases in between. Germline V gene sequence: CDR1 ENHRY, CDR2 SYGVKD. This CDR3 is 15 amino acids long.

The chain recombines TRBV5-6 with TRBJ2-1, with D tentatively TRBD2 (6 bases). The germline V and J ends were trimmed by 0 bases and 10 bases, with 11 bases remaining between them. There are 13 residues in the CDR3. Looked up from germline, CDR1 is SGHDT and CDR2 is YYEEEE. The CDR3 DNA is TGTGCCAGCAGCTTGGGGGGGGAGTTGGAGCAGTTCTTC. This gives the protein CASSLGGELEQFF.

V usage is TRBV20-1 and J usage is TRBJ2-7; possible D gene TRBD1, 6 bases. V gave up 0 bases and J gave up 4 bases, with 13 bases separating them. CDR1 DFQATT and CDR2 SNEGSKA come from the germline V gene (reference sequence). This CDR3 contains 14 residues. The CDR3 nucleotides are TGCAGTGCTAGAGATCAGGGGAGCGGTTACGAGCAGTACTTC. This codes for CSARDQGSGYEQYF.

This clonotype was observed once. The chain joins TRBV5-1 to TRBJ2-1; D is perhaps TRBD2 (6 bases). The germline V gene has CDR1 SGHRS and CDR2 YFSETQ. This CDR3 region has 14 residues. Trimming took off 0 bases at V and 7 bases at J, with 11 bases between the two ends. This CDR3 is CASSLERVGNEQFF. The CDR3 DNA reads as TGCGCCAGCAGCTTGGAGCGGGTCGGAAATGAGCAGTTCTTC.

Comment on this clonotype: An end of the junction differs from the germline gene, which may be a read error. The rearrangement uses TRBV7-8 and TRBJ2-7, with 7 bases lining up with TRBD2. This CDR3 comprises 15 residues. CDR1 and CDR2 from the germline V gene are SGHVS and FQNEAQ. CDR3 DNA: TGTGCAAGCAGCTTATGGGGCGGGGGACCCTACGAGCAGTACTTC. Protein sequence: CASSLWGGGPYEQYF.

This clonotype was seen only once. This chain connects TRBV2 to TRBJ1-4, with D unclear. Germline V gives CDR1 SNHLY, CDR2 FYNNEI. CDR3 length: 13 amino acids. Trimming left V 8 bases short and J 3 bases short, with 10 bases between. CDR3 sequence reads: CASFRFPNEKLFF. In nucleotides, the CDR3 is TGTGCCAGCTTCCGGTTCCCTAATGAAAAACTGTTTTTT.

This sequence joins TRBV25-1 and TRBJ2-7; 15 bases align to TRBD2. Germline V gene sequence: CDR1 MGHDK, CDR2 SYGVNS. J was trimmed by 5 bases and V by 11 bases; bases with no gene match: 10. This CDR3 is 15 amino acids long. As DNA, the CDR3 is TGTGCCCACGGACTAGCGGGAGGGGTTGACAACGAGCAGTACTTC. Protein: CAHGLAGGVDNEQYF.

The chain couples TRBV9 to TRBJ1-2, with D maybe TRBD1 (6 bases). Germline CDR1 reads SGDLS; CDR2 reads YYNGEE. The length of the CDR3 is 15 residues. V dropped 4 bases and J dropped 3 bases, with 16 bases sitting between them. DNA of the CDR3: TGTGCCAGCAGCCTCAGACAGGAGCGCTACTATGGCTACACCTTC. Amino acids: CASSLRQERYYGYTF.